What follows are 32 T cell receptor beta chains derived from one specimen sequenced in a study of blood T cells in healthy people across ages. Primed by a sample-barcoded 5' primer and a J-beta primer mix, a second PCR proceeded for about 6 to 11 cycles. TCRdb re-called the 5' RACE reads through MiXCR, storing one row per CDR3 protein. This repertoire shows approximately 1.5 million distinct CDR3 sequences, about 31% found once; its top ten account for approximately 10%. The sequencing input was blood. These receptors originate from a woman between 25 and 40 years old in good health.

The chain joins TRBV7-2 to TRBJ2-7; 11 positions match TRBD2. From germline, CDR1 is SGHTA and CDR2 FQGNSA. This CDR3 region has 16 residues. V gave up 10 bases and J gave up 0 bases; unmatched junction bases: 11. The CDR3 spells CATLGTSGASSYEQYF. In nucleotides, the CDR3 is TGTGCCACGTTAGGGACTAGCGGCGCGAGCTCCTACGAGCAGTACTTC.

This chain connects TRBV10-3 to TRBJ1-1; TRBD1 might be the D (6 bases). V was shortened by 9 bases and J by 6 bases, with 17 bases between the two germline ends. Germline loops: CDR1 ENHRY, CDR2 SYGVKD. This CDR3 region has 13 residues. The CDR3 DNA sequence: TGTGCCATGGGGGGCCACCCTGCTGCTGAAGCTTTCTTT. Its protein product is CAMGGHPAAEAFF.

This clonotype was observed a handful of times. V and J are TRBV14 and TRBJ1-2, with D perhaps matching TRBD1 (5 bases). CDR3 size: 13 residues. V was clipped by 4 bases and J by 6 bases, with 12 bases between them. Germline CDR1 is SGHDN and CDR2 is FVKESK. The CDR3 DNA reads TGTGCCAGCAGCCCCGGGACCATCCATGGCTACACCTTC. Amino acids: CASSPGTIHGYTF.

This chain uses TRBV29-1 with TRBJ1-5; D remains ambiguous. The germline V and J ends were trimmed by 5 bases and 3 bases, with 5 bases remaining between them. Germline V gene lookup returns CDR1 SQVTM and CDR2 ANQGSEA. The CDR3 runs to 11 residues. In DNA, the CDR3 is TGCAGCGTTTGGTACAATCAGCCCCAGCATTTT. This gives the protein CSVWYNQPQHF. Looking up the rest from reference TRBV29-1 and TRBJ1-5 gives the full variable domain: SAVISQKPSRDICQRGTSLTIQCQVDSQVTMMFWYRQQPGQSLTLIATANQGSEATYESGFVIDKFPISRPNLTFSTLTVSNMSPEDSSIYLCSVWYNQPQHFGDGTRLSIL.

This sequence joins TRBV11-1 and TRBJ2-1; D not certain. The CDR3 is 16 residues long. Germline lookup yields CDR1 SGHAT and CDR2 FQDESV (reference sequence). Trimming removed 5 bases from V and 6 bases from J, with 20 bases in between. CDR3 region: CASSKPQQVSGNEQFF. The DNA of the CDR3 is TGTGCCAGCAGCAAACCTCAGCAGGTATCCGGCAATGAGCAGTTCTTC.

This clonotype was observed a handful of times. The V gene is TRBV6-2 or TRBV6-3, the J gene TRBJ1-2; 8 bases agree with TRBD1. CDR3 length: 15 residues. Germline V gene sequence: CDR1 MNHEY, CDR2 SVGEGT. Trimming took 4 bases from V and 3 from J; bases not matched to a gene: 7. Here the CDR3 DNA reads TGTGCCAGCAGTTTTGCCGGGACAGGAGACTATGGCTACACCTTC. It yields the protein CASSFAGTGDYGYTF.

The gene calls are TRBV7-9 and TRBJ2-1; the D is unclear. The V gene lost 4 bases and the J gene lost 0 bases, with 13 bases spanning the gap. CDR1 is SEHNR, CDR2 FQNEAQ, per germline (reference sequence). CDR3 length: 16 residues. CDR3 protein: CASSSSIGPSYNEQFF. The CDR3 nucleotides read TGTGCCAGCAGCTCATCGATAGGGCCCTCCTACAATGAGCAGTTCTTC.

This clonotype occurred a few times. The chain joins TRBV20-1 to TRBJ2-4, with D perhaps matching TRBD1 (6 bases). Germline V gene sequence: CDR1 DFQATT, CDR2 SNEGSKA (reference sequence). V dropped 2 bases and J dropped 1 base, with 9 bases sitting between them. This CDR3 is 14 amino acids long. As DNA, the CDR3 is TGCAGTGCTAGACGGGACATCGCCAAAAACATTCAGTACTTC. Its protein product is CSARRDIAKNIQYF.

V is TRBV4-1 and J is TRBJ2-1; weak D call: TRBD1 (6 bases). The CDR3 contains 14 residues. Deletions cut 1 base from V and 10 bases from J, with 14 bases between. Germline CDR1 reads MGHRA; CDR2 reads YSYEKL. CDR3 protein: CASSQVLGGYEQFF. DNA of the CDR3: TGCGCCAGCAGCCAAGTATTAGGGGGATACGAGCAGTTCTTC.

In its sample, this clonotype was seen a few times. V gene TRBV30 combines with J gene TRBJ2-1; D may be TRBD1 (5 bases). This CDR3 comprises 14 residues. Germline V gives CDR1 GTSNPN, CDR2 SVGIG (reference sequence). With 5 bases removed from V and 3 bases from J, the gap between germline ends came to 14 bases. CDR3 in amino acids: CAWGKDSIYNEQFF. The CDR3 DNA sequence: TGTGCCTGGGGCAAAGACAGTATCTACAATGAGCAGTTCTTC.

The V gene is TRBV30, the J gene TRBJ2-5; 10 bases agree with TRBD2. The junction had 9 bases not matched to a gene; V was cut back by 5 bases and J by 0 bases. This CDR3 spans 16 amino acids. Germline V lookup: CDR1 GTSNPN, CDR2 SVGIG (reference sequence). Here the CDR3 reads CAWEGLATYYQETQYF. In nucleotides, the CDR3 is TGTGCCTGGGAGGGACTAGCGACATACTACCAAGAGACCCAGTACTTC.

V is TRBV5-1 and J is TRBJ2-1; maybe TRBD1 (5 bases). Trimming stripped 3 bases from V and 7 bases from J, with 11 bases between. Germline CDR1 SGHRS, CDR2 YFSETQ. The CDR3 consists of 13 residues. The CDR3 reads CASSWTPRNEQFF. The CDR3 DNA reads TGCGCCAGCAGCTGGACACCCCGGAATGAGCAGTTCTTC.

This rearrangement joins TRBV13 to TRBJ2-5; TRBD1 agrees at 7 bases. CDR3 size: 17 residues. Per the germline V gene, CDR1 is PRHDT and CDR2 is FYEKMQ (reference sequence). Trimming cost V 4 bases and J 2 bases; bases outside gene matches: 13. The CDR3 sequence: CASSSTPTGDNQETQYF. CDR3 DNA sequence: TGTGCCAGCAGCTCAACCCCAACAGGGGATAATCAAGAGACCCAGTACTTC.

This clonotype was seen more than once but under ten times. This chain joins TRBV20-1 and TRBJ2-7; 11 bases fit TRBD2. Germline assignment: CDR1 DFQATT and CDR2 SNEGSKA (reference sequence). The V and J ends lost 6 bases and 2 bases, in that order; junction bases with no gene match: 6. The CDR3 runs 14 residues. The CDR3 DNA follows: TGCAGTGCACTCGGGACTAGCGGCACCTACGAGCAGTACTTC. Its translation: CSALGTSGTYEQYF.

As DNA, the CDR3 is TGCGCCAGCAGCTTGGAAAACAGGGGGCACAATGGCTACACCTTC. Amino acid sequence: CASSLENRGHNGYTF. This chain joins TRBV5-1 and TRBJ1-2; 9 positions agree with TRBD1. There are 15 residues in the CDR3. The trim removed 0 bases at V and 6 bases at J, leaving 6 bases unmatched. Looked up from germline, CDR1 is SGHRS and CDR2 is YFSETQ.

J is TRBJ2-5 and V is TRBV29-1, with D perhaps TRBD2 (5 bases). Trimming stripped 4 bases from V and 1 base from J, with 10 bases between. Germline CDR1 is SQVTM and CDR2 is ANQGSEA. This CDR3 has 13 amino acids. The CDR3 nucleotides read TGCAGCGTTGGGAGGACGACCCAAGAGACCCAGTACTTC. Translated: CSVGRTTQETQYF.

The rearrangement links TRBV3-1 to TRBJ1-4; no definite D call. V shed 0 bases and J shed 8 bases, with 16 bases lying between them. Per germline, CDR1 LGHDT and CDR2 YNNKEL (reference sequence). This CDR3 is 16 amino acids long. The CDR3 nucleotides read TGTGCCAGCAGCCAAGATCGTTCCACCGTGGAGGAAAAACTGTTTTTT. Its protein is CASSQDRSTVEEKLFF. The full variable domain, in which reference TRBV3-1 and TRBJ1-4 provide the parts outside the CDR3, is DTAVSQTPKYLVTQMGNDKSIKCEQNLGHDTMYWYKQDSKKFLKIMFSYNNKELIINETVPNRFSPKSPDKAHLNLHINSLELGDSAVYFCASSQDRSTVEEKLFFGSGTQLSVL.

There are a few counts of this clonotype. The V and J genes are TRBV5-1 and TRBJ2-1; 14 bases map to TRBD2. This CDR3 is 16 amino acids long. V shed 0 bases, J shed 8 bases, and the junction held 4 bases outside the gene matches. The germline V gene has CDR1 SGHRS and CDR2 YFSETQ. The CDR3 DNA sequence: TGCGCCAGCAGCTTGGGGGGACTAGCGGGAGTCGATGAGCAGTTCTTC. Translated: CASSLGGLAGVDEQFF.

This chain's CDR3 is CASSEIRGVTTNEKLFF. The DNA of the CDR3 is TGTGCCAGCAGTGAAATTCGGGGGGTAACAACTAATGAAAAACTGTTTTTT. The chain couples TRBV6-1 to TRBJ1-4; perhaps TRBD1 as D (5 bases). The germline V gene encodes CDR1 MNHNS and CDR2 SASEGT. Trimming took 2 bases from V and 0 from J, leaving 13 bases between them. There are 17 residues in the CDR3.

The rearrangement joins TRBV11-2 to TRBJ2-5; 9 bases match TRBD2. Judging by the DNA end, TRBJ2-7 fits better; the J call may be wrong. The CDR3 covers 15 residues. In germline, CDR1 is SGHAT, CDR2 FQNNGV. CDR3 in DNA: TGTGCCAGCAGCTTAGTCACTAGCGGGCAAGGCGAGCAGTACTTC. Translating it yields CASSLVTSGQGEQYF.

The chain has TRBV5-7 and TRBJ2-7; 7 positions agree with TRBD1. TRBV5-7 is labeled an ORF, and its function is uncertain. The CDR3 is 14 residues long. V dropped 6 bases and J dropped 3; count of bases not matched to a gene: 9. DNA for the CDR3: TGTGCCAGCACCTCAGACAGGGAGAACTACGAGCAGTACTTC. As protein: CASTSDRENYEQYF.

This clonotype came up a few times. V and J are TRBV11-2 and TRBJ2-1; 9 bases align to TRBD2. Germline V lookup: CDR1 SGHAT, CDR2 FQNNGV. The CDR3 has 14 amino acids. J lost 6 bases, V lost 7 bases, and 7 bases had no gene match. Here the CDR3 reads CASTPGLASNEQFF. The CDR3 DNA reads TGTGCCAGCACCCCGGGACTAGCATCCAATGAGCAGTTCTTC.

This rearrangement joins TRBV4-1 to TRBJ1-1; D ambiguous. V was pared by 3 bases and J by 4 bases, with 9 bases between. The CDR3 sequence is 13 residues long. CDR1 is MGHRA and CDR2 is YSYEKL in the germline V gene. In DNA, the CDR3 is TGCGCCAGCAGCCATGACCGGTTCACTGAAGCTTTCTTT. It is translated as CASSHDRFTEAFF.

This rearrangement joins TRBV5-1 to TRBJ2-2, with D maybe TRBD2 (6 bases). Trimming removed 5 bases at V and 2 bases at J, with 13 bases between. The CDR3 is 15 residues long. Germline V gives CDR1 SGHRS, CDR2 YFSETQ. CDR3 in DNA: TGCGCCAGCAGTCTGGACTATATCAACACCGGGGAGCTGTTTTTT. It translates to CASSLDYINTGELFF.

The chain couples TRBV6-2 or TRBV6-3 to TRBJ1-1; perhaps TRBD1 as D (5 bases). CDR3 length: 14 residues. CDR1 is MNHEY, CDR2 SVGEGT, per germline. Trimming stripped 2 bases from V and 4 bases from J, with 11 bases between. CDR3 sequence (DNA): TGTGCCAGCAGTTACGCAGGGAGGGGCACTGAAGCTTTCTTT. As protein: CASSYAGRGTEAFF.

This clonotype was seen many times. This chain uses TRBV12-3 or TRBV12-4 with TRBJ2-5; 8 bases line up with TRBD1. The CDR3 has 11 amino acids. The V segment lost 5 bases and the J segment 9 bases; nucleotides outside the gene matches: 2. The CDR3 DNA reads TGTGCCAGCAGTCTACAGGGGGCCCAGTACTTC. Translating gives CASSLQGAQYF.

Details on this clonotype: A much larger clonotype is one base distant, so this may be a read error. The chain is built from TRBV15 and TRBJ2-6, with a possible D match to TRBD1 (5 bases). There are 16 residues in the CDR3. CDR1 is LNHNV, CDR2 YYDKDF, per germline (reference sequence). CDR3 DNA: TGTGCCACCAGCAGAGGCAGAGACTCTGGGGCCAACGTCCTGGCTTTC. Its protein is CATSRGRDSGANVLAF.

The chain has TRBV12-3 or TRBV12-4 and TRBJ2-3, with a tentative D call TRBD1 (6 bases). This CDR3 contains 15 residues. V gave up 5 bases and J gave up 4 bases, with 16 bases separating them. The DNA for the CDR3 is TGTGCCAGCAGTCGATGGACAGTGAGGGCAGATACGCAGTATTTT. Its protein product is CASSRWTVRADTQYF.

The gene calls are TRBV7-2 and TRBJ2-1; D gene uncertain. The CDR3 has 15 amino acids. The V and J ends lost 0 bases and 2 bases respectively, with 8 bases between them. Germline CDR1 reads SGHTA; CDR2 reads FQGNSA. In DNA form, the CDR3 reads TGTGCCAGCAGCTTAGCGTATGCAGCCTACAATGAGCAGTTCTTC. The encoded protein is CASSLAYAAYNEQFF.

This clonotype has a count of ten or more. The chain joins TRBV29-1 to TRBJ1-2; a possible D gene is TRBD1 (6 bases). The CDR3 consists of 13 residues. Looked up from germline, CDR1 is SQVTM and CDR2 is ANQGSEA. The germline V and J ends were trimmed by 3 bases and 8 bases, with 16 bases remaining between them. The CDR3 DNA reads TGCAGCGTTGATAACAGGGCTATGGGAGGCTACACCTTC. Translating gives CSVDNRAMGGYTF. Drawing the rest from reference TRBV29-1 and TRBJ1-2, the complete variable domain is SAVISQKPSRDICQRGTSLTIQCQVDSQVTMMFWYRQQPGQSLTLIATANQGSEATYESGFVIDKFPISRPNLTFSTLTVSNMSPEDSSIYLCSVDNRAMGGYTFGSGTRLTVV.

This clonotype appeared a few times. The V gene is TRBV7-3, the J gene TRBJ2-1, with 12 nucleotides matching TRBD2. The length of the CDR3 is 17 residues. Looked up from germline, CDR1 is SGHTA and CDR2 is FQGTGA. V was pared by 1 base and J by 4 bases, with 5 bases of the junction left unmatched. The CDR3 DNA follows: TGTGCCAGCAGCTTAAGGGCTAGCGGGGGGGGTTACAATGAGCAGTTCTTC. Encoded protein: CASSLRASGGGYNEQFF.

This sequence joins TRBV10-3 and TRBJ1-1; TRBD1 agrees at 7 bases. V lost 6 bases and J lost 3; bases outside the gene matches: 4. CDR3 size: 13 residues. The germline CDR1 and CDR2 sequences are ENHRY and SYGVKD. In nucleotides, the CDR3 is TGTGCCATCAGATACACAGGGGACACTGAAGCTTTCTTT. As protein: CAIRYTGDTEAFF.